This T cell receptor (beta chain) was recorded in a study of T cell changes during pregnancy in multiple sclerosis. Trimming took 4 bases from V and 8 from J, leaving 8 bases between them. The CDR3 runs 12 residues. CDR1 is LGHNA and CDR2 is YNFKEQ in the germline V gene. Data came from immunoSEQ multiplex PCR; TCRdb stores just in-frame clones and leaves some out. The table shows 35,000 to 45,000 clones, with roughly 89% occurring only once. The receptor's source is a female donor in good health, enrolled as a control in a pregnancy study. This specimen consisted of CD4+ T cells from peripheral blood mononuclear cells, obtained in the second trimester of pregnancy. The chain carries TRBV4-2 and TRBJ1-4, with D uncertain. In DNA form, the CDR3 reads TGTGCCAGCAGCCCGATACAGGAAAAACTGTTTTTT. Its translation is CASSPIQEKLFF.